A single sample is the source of the 14 T cell receptor beta chains below, sequenced in a study of cytotoxic CD8 clonotypes in ibrutinib-treated CLL. Generated by immunoSEQ multiplex PCR, the TCRdb table keeps only in-frame clones and is missing some. The table has about 70,000 clones, just over 90% seen once. Specimen: PBMCs, collected after 12 months of ibrutinib treatment. The receptor source for this set is a human donor with chronic lymphocytic leukemia.

The rearrangement uses TRBV18 and TRBJ1-4, with 7 bases matching TRBD1. From germline, CDR1 is KGHSH and CDR2 LQKENI. V gave up 6 bases and J gave up 4 bases; unmatched junction bases: 5. The CDR3 is 14 amino acids. DNA for the CDR3: TGTGCCAGCTCCCCAGGACAGGATAATGAAAAACTGTTTTTT. Residues: CASSPGQDNEKLFF.

This clone is a singleton in its sample. One end of the junction is discordant with germline, which a read error may explain. This rearrangement joins TRBV6-5 to TRBJ2-7; 10 bases fit TRBD1. Per germline, CDR1 MNHEY and CDR2 SVGAGI. The CDR3 is 12 amino acids. The DNA for the CDR3 is TGTGCCAGCAGTGAAAGGGGGACAGGGGTCCCCTTC. It yields the protein CASSERGTGVPF.

The V and J genes are TRBV7-2 and TRBJ2-3; no clear D. CDR1 and CDR2 (germline): SGHTA, FQGNSA. V shed 5 bases and J shed 6 bases, with 24 bases lying between them. CDR3 length: 17 amino acids. CDR3 coding DNA: TGTGCCAGCAGCCCATCTCCTGGGCGCGAAGGAACCGATACGCAGTATTTT. Protein sequence: CASSPSPGREGTDTQYF. Variable domain in full (rest from reference TRBV7-2 and TRBJ2-3): GAGVSQSPSNKVTEKGKDVELRCDPISGHTALYWYRQSLGQGLEFLIYFQGNSAPDKSGLPSDRFSAERTGGSVSTLTIQRTQQEDSAVYLCASSPSPGREGTDTQYFGPGTRLTVL.

In its sample, this clone was seen a few times. CDR3 in amino acids: CASLYGTREYF. Here the CDR3 DNA reads TGTGCCAGCCTGTATGGGACTCGAGAGTATTTT. The chain couples TRBV2 to TRBJ2-3; perhaps TRBD2 as D (6 bases). The CDR3 contains 11 residues. In germline, CDR1 is SNHLY, CDR2 FYNNEI. V was pared by 8 bases and J by 13 bases, with 16 bases between.

V is TRBV5-1 and J is TRBJ1-2, with TRBD1 matching over 7 bases. Germline V CDR1 and CDR2: SGHRS, YFSETQ. The CDR3 spans 14 residues. With V trimmed by 1 base and J by 3 bases, 3 bases remained unmatched. The CDR3 DNA reads as TGCGCCAGCAGCTTGACAGGGGAGTACTATGGCTACACCTTC. It codes for CASSLTGEYYGYTF.

The CDR3 DNA is TGTGCCAGCAGCCCCCCGCCCGGGACAGGGAAGAACATTCAGTACTTC. Protein product: CASSPPPGTGKNIQYF. This chain joins TRBV7-9 and TRBJ2-4; 9 positions match TRBD1. V shed 5 bases and J 7 bases; nucleotides not matched to a gene: 12. The germline V gene encodes CDR1 SEHNR and CDR2 FQNEAQ (reference sequence). The CDR3 is made up of 16 amino acids.

V is TRBV9 and J is TRBJ2-7, with a weak D call TRBD2 (5 bases). Trimming took 3 bases from V and 2 from J, leaving 18 bases between them. There are 16 residues in the CDR3. Per germline, CDR1 SGDLS and CDR2 YYNGEE. The CDR3 region is CASSAPRGGATYEQYF. CDR3 coding DNA: TGTGCCAGCAGCGCCCCGAGAGGAGGAGCTACCTACGAGCAGTACTTC.

The chain uses TRBV6-5 and TRBJ1-3; no clear D. CDR3 length equals 13 residues. V was shortened by 4 bases and J by 4 bases, with 8 bases between the two germline ends. CDR1 and CDR2 from the germline V gene are MNHEY and SVGAGI. The DNA of the CDR3 is TGTGCCAGCAGTTTGGCCCGCGGAAACACCATATATTTT. Its protein product is CASSLARGNTIYF.

The rearrangement joins TRBV7-2 to TRBJ1-1; D remains unclear. Trimming cost V 1 base and J 7 bases, with 13 bases left between them. The CDR3 covers 14 residues. Germline CDR1 SGHTA, CDR2 FQGNSA. The CDR3 is CASSLGVYQDEAFF. CDR3 in DNA: TGTGCCAGCAGCTTAGGGGTTTATCAGGATGAAGCTTTCTTT.

The rearrangement joins TRBV2 to TRBJ2-7; D not certain. Trimming took off 3 bases at V and 12 bases at J, with 9 bases between the two ends. The CDR3 runs to 10 residues. The germline V gene has CDR1 SNHLY and CDR2 FYNNEI. The CDR3 coding sequence is TGTGCCAGCAGTGAGTTGAGCCCGTACTTC. Translation: CASSELSPYF.

The chain has TRBV29-1 and TRBJ1-2, with D possibly being TRBD1 (5 bases). Germline V lookup: CDR1 SQVTM, CDR2 ANQGSEA. The V end was cut by 0 bases, the J end by 1 base, with 15 bases between. CDR3 length equals 16 residues. CDR3 DNA sequence: TGCAGCGTTGAAGATCTTCAGGGCAGGGTTAACTATGGCTACACCTTC. Protein product: CSVEDLQGRVNYGYTF.

J is TRBJ1-2 and V is TRBV9, with a tentative D call TRBD1 (5 bases). This CDR3 comprises 15 residues. Germline V lookup: CDR1 SGDLS, CDR2 YYNGEE. The V gene lost 5 bases and the J gene lost 4 bases, with 18 bases spanning the gap. The CDR3 protein is CASSPSPRVFYGYTF. CDR3 DNA: TGTGCCAGCAGTCCCTCTCCCAGGGTCTTCTATGGCTACACCTTC.

CDR3 sequence reads: CASSWGRAQETQYF. In DNA, the CDR3 is TGTGCCAGCAGTTGGGGAAGGGCCCAAGAGACCCAGTACTTC. V gene TRBV6-5 combines with J gene TRBJ2-5; D is ambiguous. The CDR3 sequence is 14 residues long. CDR1 MNHEY and CDR2 SVGAGI come from the germline V gene. V was trimmed by 4 bases and J by 1 base, leaving 10 bases between them.

The chain uses TRBV9 and TRBJ2-1; no definite D call. From germline, CDR1 is SGDLS and CDR2 YYNGEE. Trimming pared 3 bases from V and 5 bases from J, leaving 12 bases between. This CDR3 is built from 14 residues. CDR3 in DNA: TGTGCCAGCAGCGGTGGGGTCGGTAACAATGAGCAGTTCTTC. This codes for CASSGGVGNNEQFF.